This T cell receptor beta chain stems from a study of OX40 agonist ivuxolimab in advanced cancers. The repertoire was sequenced with immunoSEQ multiplex PCR; TCRdb's copy has only in-frame clones and lacks some. There are more than 9,000 clones in the sample; over 65% occur only once, and over 20% lies in the top ten. General study findings and limits: No determination was made of the antigen specificity of the expanded peripheral T cells. With doses of 0.1 to 3.0 mg/kg, CD4+ and CD8+ blood T cells had undergone clonal expansion by week 6. Certain nonresponding patients likewise had low normalized T-cell clonal expansion.

CDR1 and CDR2 (germline): ENHRY, SYGVKD. V lost 4 bases and J 4 bases, leaving 9 bases between the germline ends. The CDR3 runs 13 residues. To note about this clone: Antigen specificity is unknown.

The material was CD4+ or CD8+ T cells sorted from blood, obtained in a trial of the OX40 agonist ivuxolimab. The gene calls are TRBV10-3 and TRBJ2-3; D is possibly TRBD1 (6 bases). The source of this sequence is an adult with an advanced solid tumor such as melanoma, head and neck, liver or kidney cancer. In DNA form, the CDR3 reads TGTGCCATCAGTGGGTCAGGGGCAGATACGCAGTATTTT. Encoded protein: CAISGSGADTQYF.